Given below is one T cell receptor (beta chain) in context. Its antigen is undetermined. These data originate in a study of T cell repertoires in cytomegalovirus infection. Across the whole study: Peptides in the study included HLA-C-restricted and HLA-B-restricted CMV epitopes. It was the public TCR beta signatures that indicated both CMV infection and matching HLA type. Study findings and constraints: The ex vivo response showed dominance by HLA-C-restricted CMV-specific TCR beta clonotypes.

One entry per CDR3 protein, called by TCRdb with MiXCR from the reads. The sample has 370,000 or so distinct CDR3 sequences, approximately 35% seen once. With V trimmed by 5 bases and J by 7 bases, 10 bases remained unmatched. The CDR3 is 16 amino acids. CDR1 is LNHDA, CDR2 SQIVND, per germline (reference sequence). The sample in question was cultured PBMCs, obtained from culture after CMV antigen stimulation. This chain joins TRBV19 and TRBJ2-3, with TRBD2 identical over 12 bases. The sequence was obtained from a human donor in good health (CMV status not recorded). Some clones in this sample may be carry-over from other donors' samples. The CDR3 here is CASSFIAGTSGYTQYF. For the CDR3, the DNA is TGTGCCAGTAGTTTCATCGCCGGGACTAGCGGGTATACGCAGTATTTT.